This entry is about one T cell receptor beta chain. These data are taken from a study of blood T cell repertoires in COVID-19. Using immunoSEQ multiplex PCR, the repertoire was profiled, and TCRdb retains in-frame clones only, with some absent. The sample shows about 490,000 clones, 75% to 90% of them seen only once. In germline, CDR1 is GTSNPN, CDR2 SVGIG (reference sequence). V was cut by 3 bases and J by 5 bases, with 11 bases left in between. The CDR3 contains 13 residues. The sequenced sample consisted of peripheral blood. The receptor's source is a human donor in a cohort sampled during active COVID-19. The V and J genes are TRBV30 and TRBJ1-5; D may be TRBD1 (6 bases). The CDR3 here is CAWSGGADQPQHF. CDR3 DNA sequence: TGTGCCTGGAGCGGGGGGGCTGATCAGCCCCAGCATTTT.